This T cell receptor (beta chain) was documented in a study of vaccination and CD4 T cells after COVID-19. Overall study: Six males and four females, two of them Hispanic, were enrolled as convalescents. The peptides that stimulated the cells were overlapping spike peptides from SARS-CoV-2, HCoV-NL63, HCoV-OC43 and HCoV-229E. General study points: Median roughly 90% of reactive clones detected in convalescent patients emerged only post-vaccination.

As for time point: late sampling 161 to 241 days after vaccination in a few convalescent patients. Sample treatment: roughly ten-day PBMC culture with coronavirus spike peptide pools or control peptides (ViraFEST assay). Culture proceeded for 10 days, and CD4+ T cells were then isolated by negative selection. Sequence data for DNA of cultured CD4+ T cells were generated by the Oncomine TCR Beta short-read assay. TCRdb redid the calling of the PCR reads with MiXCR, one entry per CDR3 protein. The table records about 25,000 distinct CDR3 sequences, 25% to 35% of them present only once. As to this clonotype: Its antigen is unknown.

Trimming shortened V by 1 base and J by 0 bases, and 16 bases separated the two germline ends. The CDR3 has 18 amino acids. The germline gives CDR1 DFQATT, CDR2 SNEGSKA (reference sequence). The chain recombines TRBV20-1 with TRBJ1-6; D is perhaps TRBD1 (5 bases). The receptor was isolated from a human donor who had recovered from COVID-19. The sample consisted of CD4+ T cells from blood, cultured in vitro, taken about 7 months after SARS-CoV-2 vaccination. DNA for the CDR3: TGCAGTGCTAGAGCCTTTCACCCAGGGAGCTCCTATAATTCACCCCTCCACTTT. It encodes CSARAFHPGSSYNSPLHF.